What follows are 15 T cell receptor beta chains derived from one specimen sequenced in a study of regulatory T cells in long-lasting Graves disease. The time point denotes: newly diagnosed GD, antithyroid drugs for less than 3 months. Preparation of the TCR library used RNA extracted from PBMCs. Combining iRepertoire HTBI primers with Arm-PCR of CDR3 regions, the authors built TCR beta libraries. TCRdb re-analysed the multiplex PCR reads in MiXCR, keeping a single row per CDR3 protein. Of 450,000 to 600,000 distinct CDR3 sequences in the sample, 15% to 20% were seen once. These data were likewise used in another study, on T cells in Graves' hyperthyroidism and ophthalmopathy.

The source material was peripheral blood mononuclear cells (PBMCs), sampled at new diagnosis, from a patient treated with antithyroid drugs. The receptor source for this set is a man in his forties with Graves disease.

This clonotype occurred many times. The chain carries TRBV5-1 and TRBJ1-1; 7 nucleotides align to TRBD1. With 2 bases clipped from V and 7 bases from J, the junction kept 11 bases outside the gene matches. Germline values: CDR1 SGHRS, CDR2 YFSETQ. This CDR3 comprises 15 residues. The CDR3, as DNA: TGCGCCAGCAGCTTTCAGGGGGGCGTCATCGGTGAAGCTTTCTTT. Translating gives CASSFQGGVIGEAFF. Full variable domain (rest looked up from reference TRBV5-1 and TRBJ1-1): KAGVTQTPRYLIKTRGQQVTLSCSPISGHRSVSWYQQTPGQGLQFLFEYFSETQRNKGNFPGRFSGRQFSNSRSEMNVSTLELGDSALYLCASSFQGGVIGEAFFGQGTRLTVV.

A word on this clonotype: This may be a read error: a much more frequent sequence differs by one nucleotide. This chain links TRBV10-3 with TRBJ1-1; D is undetermined. The length of the CDR3 is 13 residues. Germline CDR1 is ENHRY and CDR2 is SYGVKD. V lost 7 bases and J 2 bases, leaving 11 bases between the germline ends. In DNA, the CDR3 is TGTGCCATCATGAGCGGCCCCAACACTGAAGCTTTCTTT. This translates into CAIMSGPNTEAFF.

The table lists this clonotype with many counts. The chain combines TRBV18 with TRBJ2-5, with 9 bases that match TRBD1. CDR3 length equals 13 residues. Unmatched junction bases numbered 2, after V lost 3 bases and J lost 6 bases. Germline CDR1 KGHSH, CDR2 LQKENI. In nucleotides, the CDR3 is TGTGCCAGCTCACCTGGACAGGGGAAGACCCAGTACTTC. This translates into CASSPGQGKTQYF.

The chain recombines TRBV5-1 with TRBJ2-1, with 7 nucleotides matching TRBD2. The CDR3 is 14 residues long. V lost 4 bases and J lost 5; bases outside the gene matches: 6. The V gene's germline CDR1 is SGHRS and CDR2 YFSETQ. The CDR3 loop is CASSPGGGNNEQFF. In DNA form, the CDR3 reads TGCGCCAGCAGCCCCGGGGGAGGGAACAATGAGCAGTTCTTC.

This clonotype was observed at least ten times. This chain links TRBV7-9 with TRBJ1-5, with D maybe TRBD1 (5 bases). V was pared by 1 base and J by 5 bases, with 6 bases between. The CDR3 runs to 13 residues. The germline CDR1 and CDR2 sequences are SEHNR and FQNEAQ (reference sequence). This chain's CDR3 is CASSLVGDQPQHF. CDR3 DNA sequence: TGTGCCAGCAGCTTAGTAGGGGATCAGCCCCAGCATTTT.

In its sample, this clonotype was seen many times. J is TRBJ2-1 and V is TRBV5-1; TRBD1 matches at 7 bases. The V and J ends lost 3 bases and 5 bases, in that order; junction bases with no gene match: 5. CDR1 is SGHRS, CDR2 YFSETQ, per germline. This CDR3 contains 14 residues. CDR3 in DNA: TGCGCCAGCAGCTCGACAGGGCTGCACAATGAGCAGTTCTTC. Encoded protein: CASSSTGLHNEQFF.

This clonotype appeared many times. The V gene is TRBV2, the J gene TRBJ2-2, with TRBD2 matching 7 bases. Germline values: CDR1 SNHLY, CDR2 FYNNEI. The V gene end was trimmed by 6 bases and the J gene end by 5 bases; junction bases not matched to a gene: 9. There are 15 residues in the CDR3. This chain's CDR3 is CASRALAARTGELFF. The CDR3 coding sequence is TGTGCCAGCAGAGCCCTAGCGGCAAGAACCGGGGAGCTGTTTTTT.

This clonotype was observed at least ten times. V gene TRBV20-1 combines with J gene TRBJ2-1; 7 bases fit TRBD1. Germline V CDR1 and CDR2: DFQATT, SNEGSKA (reference sequence). V gave up 3 bases and J gave up 10 bases; unmatched junction bases: 6. This CDR3 is built from 12 residues. The CDR3: CSARDRPREQFF. CDR3 DNA sequence: TGCAGTGCTAGGGACAGGCCTAGGGAGCAGTTCTTC.

V and J are TRBV13 and TRBJ2-1; 11 nucleotides line up with TRBD2. Per germline, CDR1 PRHDT and CDR2 FYEKMQ (reference sequence). V dropped 2 bases and J dropped 4; count of bases not matched to a gene: 7. The CDR3 is made up of 17 amino acids. CDR3 nucleotides: TGTGCCAGCAGCTTAAGGCGAGGGACTAGCGGATACAATGAGCAGTTCTTC. This codes for CASSLRRGTSGYNEQFF.

Ten or more counts support this clonotype. V usage is TRBV20-1 and J usage is TRBJ2-2, with D maybe TRBD1 (6 bases). Deletions cut 6 bases from V and 5 bases from J, with 19 bases between. This CDR3 has 15 amino acids. Germline V gene sequence: CDR1 DFQATT, CDR2 SNEGSKA (reference sequence). CDR3 residues: CSASTPRGGTGELFF. CDR3 DNA: TGCAGTGCCAGCACACCAAGAGGGGGAACCGGGGAGCTGTTTTTT.

This clonotype was picked up one time. The chain uses TRBV4-2 and TRBJ2-6; 7 bases align to TRBD2. Germline V gene sequence: CDR1 LGHNA, CDR2 YNFKEQ. This CDR3 spans 18 amino acids. The V gene end was trimmed by 0 bases and the J gene end by 2 bases; junction bases not matched to a gene: 7. The CDR3 loop is CASSQDPKGRAGANVLTF. CDR3 DNA sequence: TGTGCCAGCAGCCAAGATCCGAAGGGGAGGGCTGGGGCCAACGTCCTGACTTTC.

Ten or more counts support this clonotype. The chain links TRBV28 to TRBJ2-5; no definite D call. Trimming left V 3 bases short and J 5 bases short, with 7 bases between. The germline V gene encodes CDR1 MDHEN and CDR2 SYDVKM. The CDR3 spans 12 residues. The CDR3 nucleotides read TGTGCCAGCAGTTTTCCTGCGGAGACCCAGTACTTC. Its translation is CASSFPAETQYF.

This clonotype has a handful of counts. A junction boundary mismatches the germline segment, possibly from a read error. The rearrangement links TRBV6-1 to TRBJ2-7; D is possibly TRBD2 (6 bases). Germline CDR1 MNHNS, CDR2 SASEGT. The length of the CDR3 is 15 residues. CDR3 amino acids: CASSEVGSGHYERYF. CDR3 bases: TGTGCCAGCAGTGAAGTAGGTAGCGGCCACTACGAGCGGTACTTC.

This clonotype was seen many times. The genes are TRBV5-1 and TRBJ2-1; D gene unclear. In germline, CDR1 is SGHRS, CDR2 YFSETQ. The CDR3 totals 14 residues. The V end lost 0 bases, the J end lost 7 bases, and 11 bases lay between the germline ends. The CDR3 region is CASSLGVYRNEQFF. The CDR3 nucleotides are TGCGCCAGCAGCTTGGGCGTATATCGGAATGAGCAGTTCTTC.

This clonotype was detected a few times. The rearrangement uses TRBV12-3 or TRBV12-4 and TRBJ2-3, with 11 bases matching TRBD2. V shed 6 bases and J 4 bases; nucleotides not matched to a gene: 6. The CDR3 totals 15 residues. In DNA, the CDR3 is TGTGCCAGCAGCCGACTAGCGGGACCCCCAGATACGCAGTATTTT. Encoded protein: CASSRLAGPPDTQYF.